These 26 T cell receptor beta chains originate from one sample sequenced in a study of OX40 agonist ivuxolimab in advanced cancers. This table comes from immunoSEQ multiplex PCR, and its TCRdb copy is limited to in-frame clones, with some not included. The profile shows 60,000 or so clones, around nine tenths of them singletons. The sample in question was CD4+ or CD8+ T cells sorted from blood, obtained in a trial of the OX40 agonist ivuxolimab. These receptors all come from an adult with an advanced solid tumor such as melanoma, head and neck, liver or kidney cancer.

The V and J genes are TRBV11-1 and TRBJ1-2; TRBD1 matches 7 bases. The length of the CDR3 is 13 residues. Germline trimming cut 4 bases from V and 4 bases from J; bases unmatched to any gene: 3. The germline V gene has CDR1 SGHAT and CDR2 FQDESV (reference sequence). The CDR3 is CASSWDRTYGYTF. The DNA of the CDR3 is TGTGCCAGCAGCTGGGACAGAACCTATGGCTACACCTTC.

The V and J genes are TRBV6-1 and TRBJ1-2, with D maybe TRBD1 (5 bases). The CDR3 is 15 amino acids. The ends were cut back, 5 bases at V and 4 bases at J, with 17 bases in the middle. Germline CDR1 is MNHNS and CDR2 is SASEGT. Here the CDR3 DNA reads TGTGCCAGCAGTCAATTCGCGTCCGGGACCTATGGCTACACCTTC. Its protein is CASSQFASGTYGYTF.

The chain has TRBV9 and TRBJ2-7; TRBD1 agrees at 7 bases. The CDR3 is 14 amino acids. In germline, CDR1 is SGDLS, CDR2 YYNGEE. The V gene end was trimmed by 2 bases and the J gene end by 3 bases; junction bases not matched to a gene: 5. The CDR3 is CASSVGQELYEQYF. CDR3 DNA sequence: TGTGCCAGCAGCGTCGGACAGGAGCTCTACGAGCAGTACTTC.

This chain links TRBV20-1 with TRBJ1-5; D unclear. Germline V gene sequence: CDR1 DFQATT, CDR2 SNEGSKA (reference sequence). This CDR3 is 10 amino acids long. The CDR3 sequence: CIQGNQPQHF. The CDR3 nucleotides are TGCATCCAAGGCAATCAGCCCCAGCATTTT.

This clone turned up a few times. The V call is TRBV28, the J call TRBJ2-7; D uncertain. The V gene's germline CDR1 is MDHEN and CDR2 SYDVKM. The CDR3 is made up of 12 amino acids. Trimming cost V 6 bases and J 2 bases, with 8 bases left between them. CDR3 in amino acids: CASSITAYEQYF. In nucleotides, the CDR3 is TGTGCCAGCAGCATAACGGCCTACGAGCAGTACTTC.

CDR3 amino acids: CASTPGRVGEQYF. The CDR3 DNA is TGTGCCAGCACTCCTGGGAGGGTAGGCGAGCAGTACTTC. V usage is TRBV11-2 and J usage is TRBJ2-7; TRBD2 matches 7 bases. With 7 bases clipped from V and 6 bases from J, the junction kept 9 bases outside the gene matches. Germline V gene lookup returns CDR1 SGHAT and CDR2 FQNNGV. The CDR3 is 13 residues long.

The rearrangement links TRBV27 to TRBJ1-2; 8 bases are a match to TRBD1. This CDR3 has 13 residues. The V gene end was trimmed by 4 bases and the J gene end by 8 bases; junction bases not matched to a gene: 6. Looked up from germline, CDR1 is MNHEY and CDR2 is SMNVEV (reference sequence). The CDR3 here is CASSSKDRAGYTF. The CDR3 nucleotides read TGTGCCAGCAGTTCAAAGGACAGGGCGGGCTACACCTTC.

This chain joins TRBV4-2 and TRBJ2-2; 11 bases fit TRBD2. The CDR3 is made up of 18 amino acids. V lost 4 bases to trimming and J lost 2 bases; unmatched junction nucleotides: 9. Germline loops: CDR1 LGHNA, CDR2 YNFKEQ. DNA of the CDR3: TGTGCCAGCAGCCCCGAGGGTAGCGGGGGGGCCAACACCGGGGAGCTGTTTTTT. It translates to CASSPEGSGGANTGELFF.

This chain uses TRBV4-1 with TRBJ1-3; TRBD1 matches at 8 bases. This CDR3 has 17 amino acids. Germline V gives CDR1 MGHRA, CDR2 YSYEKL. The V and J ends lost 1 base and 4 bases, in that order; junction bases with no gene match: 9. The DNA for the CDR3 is TGCGCCAGCAGCCAAGCGGCCCCGGACAGGGAGGGAAACACCATATATTTT. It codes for CASSQAAPDREGNTIYF.

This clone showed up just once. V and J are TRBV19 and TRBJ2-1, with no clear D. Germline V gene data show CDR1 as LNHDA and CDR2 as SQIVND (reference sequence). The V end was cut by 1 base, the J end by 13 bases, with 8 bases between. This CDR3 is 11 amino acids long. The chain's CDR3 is CASSIGPSQFF. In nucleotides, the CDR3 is TGTGCCAGTAGTATAGGGCCGAGCCAGTTCTTC.

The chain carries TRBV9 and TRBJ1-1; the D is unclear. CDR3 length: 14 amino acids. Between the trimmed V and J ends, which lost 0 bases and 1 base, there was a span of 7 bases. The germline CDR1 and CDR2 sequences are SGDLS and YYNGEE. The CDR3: CASSVGPGNTEAFF. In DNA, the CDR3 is TGTGCCAGCAGCGTAGGACCGGGGAACACTGAAGCTTTCTTT. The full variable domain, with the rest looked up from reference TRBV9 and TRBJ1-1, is DSGVTQTPKHLITATGQRVTLRCSPRSGDLSVYWYQQSLDQGLQFLIQYYNGEERAKGNILERFSAQQFPDLHSELNLSSLELGDSALYFCASSVGPGNTEAFFGQGTRLTVV.

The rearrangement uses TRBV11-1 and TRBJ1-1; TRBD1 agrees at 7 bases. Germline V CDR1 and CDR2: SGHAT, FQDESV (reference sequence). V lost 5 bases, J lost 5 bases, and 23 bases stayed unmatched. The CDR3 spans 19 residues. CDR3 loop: CASSRRRQGETGIKTEAFF. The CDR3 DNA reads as TGTGCCAGCAGCCGAAGACGTCAGGGTGAGACAGGGATAAAAACTGAAGCTTTCTTT. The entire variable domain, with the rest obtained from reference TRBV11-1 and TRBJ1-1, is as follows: EAEVAQSPRYKITEKSQAVAFWCDPISGHATLYWYRQILGQGPELLVQFQDESVVDDSQLPKDRFSAERLKGVDSTLKIQPAELGDSAMYLCASSRRRQGETGIKTEAFFGQGTRLTVV.

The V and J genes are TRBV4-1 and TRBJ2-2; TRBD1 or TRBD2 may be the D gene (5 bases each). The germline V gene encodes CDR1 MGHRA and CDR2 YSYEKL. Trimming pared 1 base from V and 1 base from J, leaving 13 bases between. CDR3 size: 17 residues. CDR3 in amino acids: CASSQVWGMRNTGELFF. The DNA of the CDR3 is TGCGCCAGCAGCCAAGTTTGGGGGATGAGGAACACCGGGGAGCTGTTTTTT.

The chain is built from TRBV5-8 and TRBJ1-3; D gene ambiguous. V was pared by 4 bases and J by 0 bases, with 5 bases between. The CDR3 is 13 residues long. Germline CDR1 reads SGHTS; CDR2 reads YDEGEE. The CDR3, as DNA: TGTGCCAGCAGCGCCTTCTCTGGAAACACCATATATTTT. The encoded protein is CASSAFSGNTIYF.

CDR3 amino acids: CASSSRQGATYGYTF. CDR3 DNA sequence: TGTGCCAGCAGCAGCCGACAGGGGGCAACCTATGGCTACACCTTC. This chain joins TRBV5-4 and TRBJ1-2, with 10 bases lining up with TRBD1. This CDR3 has 15 residues. Germline V lookup: CDR1 SGHNT, CDR2 YYREEE (reference sequence). V gave up 4 bases and J gave up 4 bases; unmatched junction bases: 7.

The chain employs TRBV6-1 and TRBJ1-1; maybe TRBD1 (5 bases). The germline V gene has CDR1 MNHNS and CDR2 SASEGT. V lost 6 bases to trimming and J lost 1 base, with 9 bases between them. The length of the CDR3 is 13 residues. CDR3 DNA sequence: TGTGCCAGCAGCACACAGGAGAACACTGAAGCTTTCTTT. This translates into CASSTQENTEAFF.

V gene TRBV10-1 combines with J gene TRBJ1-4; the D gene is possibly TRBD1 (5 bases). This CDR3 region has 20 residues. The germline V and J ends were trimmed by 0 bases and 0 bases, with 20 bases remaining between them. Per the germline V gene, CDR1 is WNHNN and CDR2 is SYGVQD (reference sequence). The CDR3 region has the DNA TGCGCCAGCAGTGAGTCTGCGGCCAGGGCTGTTCTTGCAACTAATGAAAAACTGTTTTTT. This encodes CASSESAARAVLATNEKLFF.

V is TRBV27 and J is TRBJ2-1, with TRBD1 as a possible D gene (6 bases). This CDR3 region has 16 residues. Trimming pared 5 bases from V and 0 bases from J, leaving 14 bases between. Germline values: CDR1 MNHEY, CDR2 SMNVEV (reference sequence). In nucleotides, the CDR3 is TGTGCCAGCAGTCCCCGACAGGCCACCTCCTACAATGAGCAGTTCTTC. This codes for CASSPRQATSYNEQFF.

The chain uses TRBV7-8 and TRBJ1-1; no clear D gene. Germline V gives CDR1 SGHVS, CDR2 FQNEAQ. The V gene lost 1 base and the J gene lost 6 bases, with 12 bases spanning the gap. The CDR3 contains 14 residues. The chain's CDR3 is CASSLVTAAPEAFF. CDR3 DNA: TGTGCCAGCAGCTTAGTTACGGCAGCCCCTGAAGCTTTCTTT. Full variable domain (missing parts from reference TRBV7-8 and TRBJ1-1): GAGVSQSPRYKVAKRGQDVALRCDPISGHVSLFWYQQALGQGPEFLTYFQNEAQLDKSGLPSDRFFAERPEGSVSTLKIQRTQQEDSAVYLCASSLVTAAPEAFFGQGTRLTVV.

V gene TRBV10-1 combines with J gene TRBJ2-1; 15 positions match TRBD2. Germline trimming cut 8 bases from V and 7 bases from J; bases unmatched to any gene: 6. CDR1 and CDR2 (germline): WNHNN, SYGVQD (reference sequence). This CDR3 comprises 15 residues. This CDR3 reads CASGPGLAGGNEQFF. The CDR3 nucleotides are TGCGCCAGCGGCCCGGGACTAGCGGGAGGTAATGAGCAGTTCTTC.

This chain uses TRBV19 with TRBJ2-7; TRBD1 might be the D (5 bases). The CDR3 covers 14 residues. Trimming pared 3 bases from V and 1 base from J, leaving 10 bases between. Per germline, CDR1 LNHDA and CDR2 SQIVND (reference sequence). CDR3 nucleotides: TGTGCCAGTAGTATGGGGCAGATATCCTACGAGCAGTACTTC. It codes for CASSMGQISYEQYF.

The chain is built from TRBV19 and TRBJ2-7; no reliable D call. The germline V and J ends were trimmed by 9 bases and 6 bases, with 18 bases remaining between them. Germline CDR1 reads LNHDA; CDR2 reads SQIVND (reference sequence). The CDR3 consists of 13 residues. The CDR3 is CASPATSRREQYF. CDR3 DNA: TGTGCCAGCCCAGCTACTTCTAGACGCGAGCAGTACTTC.

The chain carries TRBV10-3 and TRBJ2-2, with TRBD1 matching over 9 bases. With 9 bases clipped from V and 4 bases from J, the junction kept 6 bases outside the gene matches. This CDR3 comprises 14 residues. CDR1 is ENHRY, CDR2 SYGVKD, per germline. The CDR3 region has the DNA TGTGCCATTGCCGGGACAGGGAGCACCGGGGAGCTGTTTTTT. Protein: CAIAGTGSTGELFF.

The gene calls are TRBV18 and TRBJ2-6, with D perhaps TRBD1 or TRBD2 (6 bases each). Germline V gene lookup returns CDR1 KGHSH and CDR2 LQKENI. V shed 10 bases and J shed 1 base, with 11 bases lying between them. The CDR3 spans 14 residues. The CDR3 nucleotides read TGTGCCACCGAAGGGGGGTCTGGGGCCAACGTCCTGACTTTC. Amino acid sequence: CATEGGSGANVLTF.

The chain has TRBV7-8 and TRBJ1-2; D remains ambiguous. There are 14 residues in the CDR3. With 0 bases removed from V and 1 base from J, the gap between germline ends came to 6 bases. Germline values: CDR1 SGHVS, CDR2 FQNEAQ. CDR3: CASSLATDNYGYTF. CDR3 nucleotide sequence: TGTGCCAGCAGCTTAGCAACAGATAACTATGGCTACACCTTC.

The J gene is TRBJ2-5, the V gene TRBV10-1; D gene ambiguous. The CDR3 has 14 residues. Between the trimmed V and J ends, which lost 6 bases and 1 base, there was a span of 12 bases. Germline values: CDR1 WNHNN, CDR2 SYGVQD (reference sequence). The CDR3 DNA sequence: TGCGCCAGCAGCAACGAAGGGATCCAAGAGACCCAGTACTTC. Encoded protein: CASSNEGIQETQYF.